The 32 T cell receptor beta chains given below trace back to one sample, sequenced in a study of T cell repertoires in cytomegalovirus infection. TCRdb reanalysed the reads using MiXCR and keeps one entry per CDR3 protein. Among about 530,000 distinct CDR3 sequences, about 25% were seen once, and the ten largest hold around 14%. The sample comprised PBMCs. The source is a human donor in good health (CMV status not recorded). Some clones in this sample may be carry-over from other donors' samples.

This chain links TRBV6-2 or TRBV6-3 with TRBJ2-7; the match to TRBD2 covers 9 bases. Trimming cost V 4 bases and J 3 bases; bases outside gene matches: 16. This CDR3 is 18 amino acids long. Germline V CDR1 and CDR2: MNHEY, SVGEGT. The DNA of the CDR3 is TGTGCCAGCAGTTCCCAACTTGGGGCTAGCGGGACCTTCTACGAGCAGTACTTC. Residues: CASSSQLGASGTFYEQYF.

This clonotype was detected a few times. The chain links TRBV27 to TRBJ2-1; no clear D gene. From germline, CDR1 is MNHEY and CDR2 SMNVEV (reference sequence). CDR3 length: 12 residues. The V end lost 5 bases, the J end lost 12 bases, and 14 bases lay between the germline ends. CDR3 loop: CASSPPGGGQFF. DNA of the CDR3: TGTGCCAGCAGTCCCCCGGGCGGTGGGCAGTTCTTC.

The J gene is TRBJ1-3, the V gene TRBV7-6; 9 nucleotides align to TRBD1. Looked up from germline, CDR1 is SGHVS and CDR2 is FNYEAQ. This CDR3 contains 17 residues. Trimming at V came to 5 bases and at J to 0 bases, leaving 8 bases not matched to a gene. The CDR3, as DNA: TGTGCCAGCAGCCTTCGGACAGGGGCAAGCTCTGGAAACACCATATATTTT. Amino acid sequence: CASSLRTGASSGNTIYF.

The chain has TRBV2 and TRBJ2-3; TRBD2 matches 9 bases. With 2 bases clipped from V and 2 bases from J, the junction kept 8 bases outside the gene matches. Per germline, CDR1 SNHLY and CDR2 FYNNEI. This CDR3 region has 17 residues. This CDR3 is CASSEISGSWDTDTQYF. As DNA, the CDR3 is TGTGCCAGCAGTGAAATTAGCGGGAGTTGGGACACAGATACGCAGTATTTT.

The rearrangement links TRBV28 to TRBJ2-3; the match to TRBD2 covers 7 bases. Trimming took 6 bases from V and 0 from J; bases not matched to a gene: 9. The length of the CDR3 is 16 residues. CDR1 and CDR2 (germline): MDHEN, SYDVKM. The CDR3 DNA is TGTGCCAGCAGCTACTCTAGCGGAACTAGCACAGATACGCAGTATTTT. Its protein is CASSYSSGTSTDTQYF.

There are many counts of this clonotype. The CDR3 bases are TGTGCCAGCAGCTTCCGTTTGGAGTCCCTGCCTAGCTCCTACGAGCAGTACTTC. Protein sequence: CASSFRLESLPSSYEQYF. J is TRBJ2-7 and V is TRBV7-8; unclear D gene. The germline CDR1 and CDR2 sequences are SGHVS and FQNEAQ. The CDR3 covers 18 residues. V was clipped by 3 bases and J by 0 bases, with 21 bases between them.

The CDR3 here is CSVADFGLLNTIYF. The CDR3 coding sequence is TGCAGCGTCGCTGACTTCGGGTTGTTAAACACCATATATTTT. The chain joins TRBV29-1 to TRBJ1-3; no reliable D call. This CDR3 is 14 amino acids long. Germline V gene lookup returns CDR1 SQVTM and CDR2 ANQGSEA. The V end lost 6 bases, the J end lost 6 bases, and 18 bases lay between the germline ends.

This clonotype was counted many times. The V call is TRBV12-3 or TRBV12-4, the J call TRBJ1-2; 7 nucleotides align to TRBD1. The CDR3 runs 14 residues. The V segment lost 7 bases and the J segment 2 bases; nucleotides outside the gene matches: 7. The CDR3 DNA sequence: TGTGCCAGCACCTGGGACAGTCCCAACTATGGCTACACCTTC. Translated: CASTWDSPNYGYTF.

There are a few counts of this clonotype. The gene calls are TRBV7-2 and TRBJ2-7; no reliable D call. CDR1 and CDR2 from the germline V gene are SGHTA and FQGNSA. This CDR3 comprises 14 residues. V was cut by 4 bases and J by 2 bases, with 12 bases left in between. The CDR3 loop reads CASSSGPSPYEQYF. The CDR3 region has the DNA TGTGCCAGCAGCTCCGGACCTTCCCCCTACGAGCAGTACTTC.

This clonotype appeared a few times. The DNA for the CDR3 is TGTGCCAGCAGCGTAGCTTGGGGAGGAGGACGGGCAGATACGCAGTATTTT. Amino acids: CASSVAWGGGRADTQYF. The V and J genes are TRBV9 and TRBJ2-3; the D gene is possibly TRBD2 (6 bases). The CDR3 extends over 17 amino acids. With 0 bases removed from V and 4 bases from J, the gap between germline ends came to 18 bases. Germline CDR1 SGDLS, CDR2 YYNGEE.

Only a few counts were recorded for this clonotype. The chain combines TRBV13 with TRBJ2-7, with 9 bases fitting TRBD1. This CDR3 has 13 residues. Germline trimming cut 4 bases from V and 7 bases from J; bases unmatched to any gene: 5. CDR1 and CDR2 (germline): PRHDT, FYEKMQ (reference sequence). The CDR3 DNA follows: TGTGCCAGCAGCTCAGGGACAGGGAGGGAGCAGTACGTC. Amino acid sequence: CASSSGTGREQYV.

The chain links TRBV20-1 to TRBJ2-1, with 8 bases lining up with TRBD2. J gave up 4 bases and V 3 bases, and 11 bases lay outside the gene matches. CDR1 DFQATT and CDR2 SNEGSKA come from the germline V gene (reference sequence). The CDR3 has 16 amino acids. The CDR3 reads CSARSALAEGYNEQFF. The DNA for the CDR3 is TGCAGTGCTAGGTCAGCACTAGCGGAGGGATACAATGAGCAGTTCTTC.

The V gene is TRBV6-6, the J gene TRBJ2-3; D gene ambiguous. This CDR3 contains 16 residues. Between the trimmed V and J ends, which lost 7 bases and 0 bases, there was a span of 17 bases. Germline CDR1 and CDR2: MNHNY and SVGAGI (reference sequence). The CDR3 is CASNPYLVQSTDTQYF. In nucleotides, the CDR3 is TGTGCCAGCAACCCCTACCTAGTACAAAGCACAGATACGCAGTATTTT.

The V and J genes are TRBV29-1 and TRBJ2-6; tentative D call: TRBD2 (5 bases). CDR1 SQVTM and CDR2 ANQGSEA come from the germline V gene. V shed 3 bases and J shed 2 bases, with 11 bases lying between them. The CDR3 length is 15 residues. The DNA of the CDR3 is TGCAGCGTTGAGCTCCCCGGGGCTGGGGCCAACGTCCTGACTTTC. The encoded protein is CSVELPGAGANVLTF.

In its sample, this clonotype was seen once. The chain is built from TRBV28 and TRBJ1-1; D may be TRBD1 (6 bases). The germline V gene has CDR1 MDHEN and CDR2 SYDVKM. The CDR3 is made up of 15 amino acids. V was pared by 5 bases and J by 8 bases, with 21 bases between. The CDR3 is CASSPPSGQPGEAFF. DNA of the CDR3: TGTGCCAGCAGTCCCCCTTCAGGACAGCCAGGGGAAGCTTTCTTT.

This clonotype has a count of ten or more. This chain connects TRBV7-2 to TRBJ2-1; 13 positions match TRBD2. The germline CDR1 and CDR2 sequences are SGHTA and FQGNSA. The CDR3 loop spans 16 amino acids. V shed 4 bases, J shed 10 bases, and the junction held 10 bases outside the gene matches. CDR3 in DNA: TGTGCCAGCAGCTCCAGACTAGCGGGAGGCAATAGGGAGCAGTTCTTC. Residues: CASSSRLAGGNREQFF. Together with reference TRBV7-2 and TRBJ2-1, the CDR3 gives the full variable domain: GAGVSQSPSNKVTEKGKDVELRCDPISGHTALYWYRQSLGQGLEFLIYFQGNSAPDKSGLPSDRFSAERTGGSVSTLTIQRTQQEDSAVYLCASSSRLAGGNREQFFGPGTRLTVL.

In its sample, this clonotype was seen a few times. This chain uses TRBV12-3 or TRBV12-4 with TRBJ2-2; D might be TRBD1 (5 bases). The CDR3 has 13 residues. Trimming stripped 5 bases from V and 5 bases from J, with 9 bases between. The CDR3 DNA sequence: TGTGCCAGCAGTGGTGGGGCTACCGGGGAGCTGTTTTTT. This codes for CASSGGATGELFF.

This clonotype was seen at least ten times. The genes are TRBV7-2 and TRBJ1-6, with 7 bases matching TRBD1. With 4 bases clipped from V and 12 bases from J, the junction kept 6 bases outside the gene matches. The CDR3 is made up of 13 amino acids. CDR1 and CDR2 (germline): SGHTA, FQGNSA. The CDR3 DNA follows: TGTGCCAGCAGCTCGGGACAGTTTCTACCCCTCCACTTT. Translated, it gives CASSSGQFLPLHF.

This clonotype occurred a few times. V is TRBV19 and J is TRBJ1-4; TRBD1 aligns across 8 bases. V lost 5 bases, J lost 7 bases, and 9 bases stayed unmatched. This CDR3 has 15 residues. Germline V lookup: CDR1 LNHDA, CDR2 SQIVND (reference sequence). This chain's CDR3 is CASSPWTGSGEKLFF. CDR3 DNA: TGTGCCAGTAGTCCGTGGACAGGGAGCGGTGAAAAACTGTTTTTT.

V and J are TRBV6-6 and TRBJ2-7; 10 bases align to TRBD2. Germline loops: CDR1 MNHNY, CDR2 SVGAGI (reference sequence). The CDR3 runs to 12 residues. Trimming cost V 7 bases and J 5 bases; bases outside gene matches: 2. The CDR3 coding sequence is TGTGCCAGCACCCTAGCGGGGGACGAGCAGTACTTC. It specifies CASTLAGDEQYF.

This clonotype has a handful of counts. Here the CDR3 DNA reads TGTGCCAGCAGTTTCTCGGGGACAGGGAGCAATCAGCCCCAGCATTTT. It yields the protein CASSFSGTGSNQPQHF. V and J are TRBV28 and TRBJ1-5; 9 nucleotides match TRBD1. This CDR3 is built from 16 residues. J gave up 1 base and V 3 bases, and 4 bases lay outside the gene matches. Germline CDR1 and CDR2: MDHEN and SYDVKM.

V usage is TRBV4-1 and J usage is TRBJ2-7; a weak D match, TRBD1 (6 bases). CDR1 MGHRA and CDR2 YSYEKL come from the germline V gene. The V end lost 1 base, the J end lost 5 bases, and 12 bases lay between the germline ends. The CDR3 spans 14 residues. CDR3 sequence: CASSQATGRNEQYV. In DNA form, the CDR3 reads TGCGCCAGCAGCCAAGCGACAGGCCGGAACGAGCAGTACGTC.

This clonotype was recorded a few times. The chain joins TRBV7-2 to TRBJ2-1; D possibly corresponds to TRBD2 (6 bases). The germline V gene has CDR1 SGHTA and CDR2 FQGNSA. The V gene lost 5 bases and the J gene lost 4 bases, with 12 bases spanning the gap. CDR3 length equals 14 residues. DNA of the CDR3: TGTGCCAGCAGCCGGGACTTCTCTTACAATGAGCAGTTCTTC. Translation: CASSRDFSYNEQFF.

CDR3 DNA: TGTGCCAGCAGCAGGGAGAACACCTCGCCTGGGGCCAACGTCCTGACTTTC. It translates to CASSRENTSPGANVLTF. The V and J genes are TRBV2 and TRBJ2-6; D may match TRBD1 or TRBD2 (5 bases each). Trimming pared 6 bases from V and 2 bases from J, leaving 17 bases between. The CDR3 totals 17 residues. Germline loops: CDR1 SNHLY, CDR2 FYNNEI. Complete variable domain (other parts from reference TRBV2 and TRBJ2-6): EPEVTQTPSHQVTQMGQEVILRCVPISNHLYFYWYRQILGQKVEFLVSFYNNEISEKSEIFDDQFSVERPDGSNFTLKIRSTKLEDSAMYFCASSRENTSPGANVLTFGAGSRLTVL.

V is TRBV7-9 and J is TRBJ1-2; D unresolved. Germline-derived CDR1 and CDR2 are SEHNR and FQNEAQ (reference sequence). This CDR3 contains 14 residues. V was cut by 1 base and J by 3 bases, with 9 bases left in between. CDR3 DNA: TGTGCCAGCAGCTTAGAATCCCTGTACTATGGCTACACCTTC. This translates into CASSLESLYYGYTF.

This clonotype was counted only a few times. V is TRBV24-1 and J is TRBJ2-1; tentatively, D is TRBD1 or TRBD2 (5 bases each). Germline V gene data show CDR1 as KGHDR and CDR2 as SFDVKD. V lost 2 bases and J lost 3, with 10 bases in between. The CDR3 has 15 amino acids. CDR3 nucleotides: TGTGCCACCAGTGATTGGGGGACCAGCTACAATGAGCAGTTCTTC. Its protein product is CATSDWGTSYNEQFF.

In this sample, this clonotype turned up a few times. This rearrangement joins TRBV15 to TRBJ1-2; TRBD1 matches at 7 bases. The germline V gene encodes CDR1 LNHNV and CDR2 YYDKDF (reference sequence). The CDR3 covers 15 residues. Trimming at V came to 5 bases and at J to 3 bases, leaving 9 bases not matched to a gene. The CDR3 sequence is CATSPIPGQHYGYTF. The CDR3, as DNA: TGTGCCACCAGCCCCATTCCGGGACAGCACTATGGCTACACCTTC.

The rearrangement links TRBV27 to TRBJ2-5; 7 bases align to TRBD2. The CDR3 length is 14 residues. The germline gives CDR1 MNHEY, CDR2 SMNVEV (reference sequence). Germline trimming cut 8 bases from V and 2 bases from J; bases unmatched to any gene: 8. DNA for the CDR3: TGTGCCAGCCGCGGGGAGGGTGGGCAAGAGACCCAGTACTTC. Residues: CASRGEGGQETQYF.

The rearrangement uses TRBV27 and TRBJ2-2; 13 bases align to TRBD2. V gave up 1 base and J gave up 6 bases; unmatched junction bases: 11. Germline lookup yields CDR1 MNHEY and CDR2 SMNVEV (reference sequence). The CDR3 runs to 19 residues. The CDR3 spells CASSLFTLTSGRAAGELFF. DNA for the CDR3: TGTGCCAGCAGTTTATTTACCCTTACTAGCGGGAGGGCCGCCGGGGAGCTGTTTTTT.

The rearrangement links TRBV19 to TRBJ2-1; the match to TRBD2 covers 8 bases. After removal of 3 bases from V and 5 bases from J, the junction contained 3 bases not matched to a gene. Germline V lookup: CDR1 LNHDA, CDR2 SQIVND (reference sequence). The CDR3 runs to 14 residues. The chain's CDR3 is CASSMSGRNNEQFF. CDR3 bases: TGTGCCAGTAGTATGAGCGGGAGAAACAATGAGCAGTTCTTC.

This chain uses TRBV4-2 with TRBJ2-1, with TRBD2 matching over 8 bases. Germline loops: CDR1 LGHNA, CDR2 YNFKEQ. This CDR3 is 15 amino acids long. V shed 4 bases, J shed 9 bases, and the junction held 11 bases outside the gene matches. CDR3 sequence: CASSPRSGSYGEQFF. As DNA, the CDR3 is TGTGCCAGCAGCCCCCGCAGCGGGAGCTACGGTGAGCAGTTCTTC.

Only one count was recorded for this clonotype. The J gene is TRBJ2-7, the V gene TRBV6-1; D might be TRBD1 (5 bases). The germline V gene encodes CDR1 MNHNS and CDR2 SASEGT. CDR3 length: 13 amino acids. V was trimmed by 4 bases and J by 3 bases, leaving 10 bases between them. The CDR3 bases are TGTGCCAGCAGTGTCCCCCAGGGCTACGAGCAGTACTTC. Translation gives CASSVPQGYEQYF.